Sequencing of this T cell receptor (beta chain) was carried out in a study of blood T cell repertoires in COVID-19. Overall study context: COVID-19 samples from acute and convalescent phases originated in the United States, Italy and Spain. Sample material is recorded as cDNA or gDNA derived from T cells, B-cell-depleted T cells, or PBMCs.

Original handling: Nucleated cell number was recorded as an estimate derived from reference gene primer amplification. Sequencing used immunoSEQ multiplex PCR; TCRdb keeps in-frame clones, though not all of them. V and J calls and clone size follow that table, whereas D and trimming were derived from the DNA. The data contain about 240,000 clones, around 85% of them seen just once; the ten biggest clones take up around 9.9%. V shed 1 base, J shed 4 bases, and the junction held 5 bases outside the gene matches. The germline CDR1 and CDR2 sequences are SGHNT and YYREEE (reference sequence). The CDR3 length is 15 residues.

The sequenced material came from peripheral blood. This rearrangement joins TRBV5-4 to TRBJ2-3; 8 bases are a match to TRBD1. The receptor comes from a woman older than 75 with acute or convalescent COVID-19. The CDR3 here is CASSLTGGLADTQYF. The CDR3 bases are TGTGCCAGCAGCTTGACAGGGGGTCTAGCAGATACGCAGTATTTT.